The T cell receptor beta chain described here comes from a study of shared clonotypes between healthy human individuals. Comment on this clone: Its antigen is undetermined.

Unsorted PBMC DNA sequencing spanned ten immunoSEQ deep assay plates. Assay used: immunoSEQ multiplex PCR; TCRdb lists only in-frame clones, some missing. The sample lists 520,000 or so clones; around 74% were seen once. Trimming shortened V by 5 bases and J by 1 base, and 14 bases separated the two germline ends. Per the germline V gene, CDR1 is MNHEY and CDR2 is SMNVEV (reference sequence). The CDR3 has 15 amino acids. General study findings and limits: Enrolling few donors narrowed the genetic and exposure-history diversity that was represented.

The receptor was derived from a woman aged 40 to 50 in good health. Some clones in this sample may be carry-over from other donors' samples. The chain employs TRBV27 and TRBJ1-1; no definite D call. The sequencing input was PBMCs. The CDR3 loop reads CASSPTMAPNTEAFF. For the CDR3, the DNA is TGTGCCAGCAGTCCCACTATGGCCCCGAACACTGAAGCTTTCTTT.